The 21 T cell receptor beta chains in this list originate from one sample, sequenced in a study of blood T cells in healthy people across ages. A sample-barcoded 5' primer and a J-beta primer mix were used in a second PCR of about 6 to 11 cycles. TCRdb passed the 5' RACE reads through MiXCR, listing each CDR3 protein once. This sample has about 620,000 distinct CDR3 sequences, with around 21% found just once. The sample consisted of blood. These receptors were taken from a man aged 65 to 85 in good health.

This rearrangement joins TRBV29-1 to TRBJ2-5; weak D call: TRBD1 (5 bases). V was shortened by 7 bases and J by 0 bases, with 12 bases between the two germline ends. The germline V gene has CDR1 SQVTM and CDR2 ANQGSEA. The CDR3 covers 13 residues. Here the CDR3 DNA reads TGCAGCGCAATGCACAGGTACCAAGAGACCCAGTACTTC. It codes for CSAMHRYQETQYF. The entire variable domain, with the rest obtained from reference TRBV29-1 and TRBJ2-5, is as follows: SAVISQKPSRDICQRGTSLTIQCQVDSQVTMMFWYRQQPGQSLTLIATANQGSEATYESGFVIDKFPISRPNLTFSTLTVSNMSPEDSSIYLCSAMHRYQETQYFGPGTRLLVL.

This rearrangement joins TRBV29-1 to TRBJ2-5, with D unclear. The end of the DNA fits TRBJ2-7 better, so the J call may be wrong. Germline CDR1 is SQVTM and CDR2 is ANQGSEA. This CDR3 comprises 11 residues. The CDR3 DNA follows: TGCAGCGTTGATTGTACCTACGAGCAGTACTTC. As protein: CSVDCTYEQYF.

The chain uses TRBV18 and TRBJ2-1; 8 bases are shared with TRBD2. Trimming removed 3 bases from V and 7 bases from J; junction bases left unmatched: 11. Per germline, CDR1 KGHSH and CDR2 LQKENI. This CDR3 has 16 residues. The CDR3 loop is CASSPRGGGRKNEQFF. The CDR3, as DNA: TGTGCCAGCTCACCGCGCGGGGGCGGGAGGAAGAATGAGCAGTTCTTC.

This clonotype occurred a few times. The chain uses TRBV18 and TRBJ2-5; D possibly corresponds to TRBD2 (6 bases). The CDR3 has 15 amino acids. Germline CDR1 reads KGHSH; CDR2 reads LQKENI. V lost 2 bases to trimming and J lost 4 bases, with 14 bases between them. CDR3 region: CASSPEFGGGETQYF. The CDR3 bases are TGTGCCAGCTCACCAGAGTTCGGGGGTGGAGAGACCCAGTACTTC.

The genes are TRBV29-1 and TRBJ2-3; D is unresolved. There are 12 residues in the CDR3. The germline gives CDR1 SQVTM, CDR2 ANQGSEA. The V end was cut by 6 bases, the J end by 0 bases, with 7 bases between. CDR3 DNA: TGCAGCGTATCGACTAGCACAGATACGCAGTATTTT. Translating it yields CSVSTSTDTQYF.

The chain is built from TRBV10-2 and TRBJ2-1; D might be TRBD2 (5 bases). The CDR3 runs to 14 residues. Per the germline V gene, CDR1 is WSHSY and CDR2 is SAAADI. V was clipped by 3 bases and J by 2 bases, with 8 bases between them. This chain's CDR3 is CASSEPGTYNEQFF. CDR3 bases: TGCGCCAGCAGTGAACCGGGAACCTACAATGAGCAGTTCTTC.

V gene TRBV20-1 combines with J gene TRBJ1-2, with D unresolved. The V end lost 5 bases, the J end lost 0 bases, and 10 bases lay between the germline ends. There are 13 residues in the CDR3. CDR1 is DFQATT and CDR2 is SNEGSKA in the germline V gene (reference sequence). This chain's CDR3 is CSAPGQANYGYTF. As DNA, the CDR3 is TGCAGTGCTCCCGGGCAGGCTAACTATGGCTACACCTTC.

There are a few counts of this clonotype. The rearrangement links TRBV7-6 to TRBJ1-1; TRBD1 agrees at 7 bases. CDR3 length equals 19 residues. From germline, CDR1 is SGHVS and CDR2 FNYEAQ. With 1 base clipped from V and 4 bases from J, the junction kept 18 bases outside the gene matches. The CDR3 coding sequence is TGTGCCAGCAGCTTAGGTGCCGAGACAGGGAGCAGTGCGGGCACTGAAGCTTTCTTT. As protein: CASSLGAETGSSAGTEAFF.

This clonotype has just a few counts. V usage is TRBV20-1 and J usage is TRBJ2-7; D might be TRBD2 (6 bases). Trimming removed 3 bases at V and 3 bases at J, with 18 bases between. This CDR3 spans 15 amino acids. Per germline, CDR1 DFQATT and CDR2 SNEGSKA (reference sequence). CDR3 coding DNA: TGCAGTGCTAGTTCGGCTAACGGGGGACTCTACGAGCAGTACTTC. This gives the protein CSASSANGGLYEQYF.

The chain employs TRBV6-2 or TRBV6-3 and TRBJ2-3; D gene ambiguous. Trimming removed 2 bases at V and 0 bases at J, with 15 bases between. The CDR3 covers 17 residues. Germline V lookup: CDR1 MNHEY, CDR2 SVGEGT. Here the CDR3 reads CASSYLQKIASTDTQYF. The CDR3 DNA reads TGTGCCAGCAGTTACCTACAGAAGATTGCTAGCACAGATACGCAGTATTTT.

The V call is TRBV7-8, the J call TRBJ1-5; D gene unclear. The germline V gene has CDR1 SGHVS and CDR2 FQNEAQ. Trimming left V 8 bases short and J 2 bases short, with 13 bases between. CDR3 length: 14 residues. The CDR3 here is CASGRRRRNQPQHF. The CDR3 bases are TGTGCCAGCGGCCGCCGGAGGCGCAATCAGCCCCAGCATTTT. The full variable domain, rest sourced from reference TRBV7-8 and TRBJ1-5, is GAGVSQSPRYKVAKRGQDVALRCDPISGHVSLFWYQQALGQGPEFLTYFQNEAQLDKSGLPSDRFFAERPEGSVSTLKIQRTQQEDSAVYLCASGRRRRNQPQHFGDGTRLSIL.

The chain has TRBV9 and TRBJ2-7; TRBD2 matches at 7 bases. CDR3 length equals 13 residues. Germline CDR1 is SGDLS and CDR2 is YYNGEE. Unmatched junction bases numbered 6, after V lost 7 bases and J lost 2 bases. The CDR3: CASGSGKAYEQYF. CDR3 bases: TGTGCCAGCGGGAGCGGGAAAGCCTACGAGCAGTACTTC.

V and J are TRBV24-1 and TRBJ2-1; 9 nucleotides align to TRBD2. TRBJ2-7 explains the end of the DNA better; the J call may be wrong. The CDR3 covers 13 residues. Per the germline V gene, CDR1 is KGHDR and CDR2 is SFDVKD. DNA for the CDR3: TGTGCCACCAGGGCTAGCGGGACCTACGAGCAGTACTTC. Translated, it gives CATRASGTYEQYF.

In this sample, this clonotype turned up many times. The rearrangement uses TRBV11-2 and TRBJ2-5; 9 nucleotides align to TRBD1. The DNA end is more similar to TRBJ2-7, so the J call may be wrong. Per the germline V gene, CDR1 is SGHAT and CDR2 is FQNNGV. There are 14 residues in the CDR3. CDR3 bases: TGTGCCAGCAGCTGGACAGGGGCCTCCTACGAGCAGTACTTC. Encoded protein: CASSWTGASYEQYF.

This clonotype showed up just a few times. The CDR3: CSARGGLDKNIQYF. In DNA form, the CDR3 reads TGCAGTGCTAGAGGGGGCCTAGACAAAAACATTCAGTACTTC. The V and J genes are TRBV20-1 and TRBJ2-4; weak D call: TRBD1 (5 bases). V was pared by 1 base and J by 3 bases, with 10 bases between. Germline V gene data show CDR1 as DFQATT and CDR2 as SNEGSKA (reference sequence). This CDR3 is 14 amino acids long.

This clonotype was counted many times. This rearrangement joins TRBV18 to TRBJ2-5, with D unclear. V gave up 2 bases and J gave up 1 base, with 8 bases separating them. Germline V lookup: CDR1 KGHSH, CDR2 LQKENI. The CDR3 sequence is 14 residues long. CDR3 residues: CASSPVLIQETQYF. CDR3 DNA sequence: TGTGCCAGCTCACCAGTTCTAATCCAAGAGACCCAGTACTTC.

This clonotype has a single count. CDR3 residues: CAISESGNNNEQFF. CDR3 nucleotide sequence: TGTGCCATCAGTGAATCGGGGAACAACAATGAGCAGTTCTTC. V gene TRBV10-3 combines with J gene TRBJ2-5, with a possible D match to TRBD2 (5 bases). The J call may be faulty, since TRBJ2-1 better matches the DNA end. This CDR3 region has 14 residues. CDR1 ENHRY and CDR2 SYGVKD come from the germline V gene.

This clonotype was seen a few times. The chain carries TRBV20-1 and TRBJ1-1; D gene unclear. CDR3 size: 13 residues. Trimming took off 0 bases at V and 5 bases at J, with 10 bases between the two ends. Looked up from germline, CDR1 is DFQATT and CDR2 is SNEGSKA (reference sequence). The CDR3 bases are TGCAGTGCTAGAGATGGACGGGGAACTGAAGCTTTCTTT. As protein: CSARDGRGTEAFF.

This clonotype occurred a few times. V gene TRBV24-1 combines with J gene TRBJ2-1; the D gene could be TRBD1 or TRBD2 (6 bases each). CDR1 and CDR2 from the germline V gene are KGHDR and SFDVKD. Trimming took 5 bases from V and 4 from J, leaving 14 bases between them. The CDR3 has 15 amino acids. The CDR3 DNA is TGTGCCACCAGTGTGAGGGGGGCTGGATACAATGAGCAGTTCTTC. Residues: CATSVRGAGYNEQFF.

In this sample, this clonotype turned up a few times. This rearrangement joins TRBV29-1 to TRBJ1-5, with TRBD1 matching over 10 bases. With V trimmed by 1 base and J by 2 bases, 2 bases remained unmatched. Germline V lookup: CDR1 SQVTM, CDR2 ANQGSEA. This CDR3 region has 15 residues. The CDR3 nucleotides read TGCAGCGTTGAAGTCGGGACAGGGGGCAATCAGCCCCAGCATTTT. Translated: CSVEVGTGGNQPQHF. The full variable domain, completed using reference TRBV29-1 and TRBJ1-5, is SAVISQKPSRDICQRGTSLTIQCQVDSQVTMMFWYRQQPGQSLTLIATANQGSEATYESGFVIDKFPISRPNLTFSTLTVSNMSPEDSSIYLCSVEVGTGGNQPQHFGDGTRLSIL.

The chain joins TRBV12-3 or TRBV12-4 to TRBJ1-5, with D perhaps matching TRBD1 (5 bases). V was pared by 6 bases and J by 0 bases, with 15 bases between. The CDR3 is 16 amino acids. The CDR3 sequence is CASSLSQGNSNQPQHF. The CDR3 nucleotides are TGTGCCAGCAGCTTAAGCCAGGGTAATAGCAATCAGCCCCAGCATTTT.